The rows below give T cell receptor beta chains drawn from one sample of a study of lymphopenia after photon versus proton radiotherapy. The method was immunoSEQ multiplex PCR; TCRdb's version includes in-frame clones alone and lacks a portion of them. Of approximately 65,000 clones in the sample, roughly 91% are singletons; the top ten hold roughly 3%. This specimen was peripheral blood, taken from a patient treated with photon-based radiotherapy. These receptors all come from a woman aged 70-85 years with pancreatic cancer. Each CDR3 is given with its conserved first and last residue. A D gene is named only where the DNA matches it firmly. Clone size is shown for a subset of rows, as once, few, many or a class of expanded clone.

clone_size,d_call,j_call,cdr3_length,v_call,cdr3_aa,cdr3_nt
few,TRBD1,TRBJ1-1,15,TRBV7-2,CASSLDTGVGTEAFF,TGTGCCAGCAGCTTAGATACAGGGGTAGGGACTGAAGCTTTCTTT
few,NA,TRBJ2-5,13,TRBV23-1,CASSDGREETQYF,TGCGCCAGCAGTGATGGCCGCGAAGAGACCCAGTACTTC
NA,NA,TRBJ1-1,13,TRBV5-1,CASSLGANTEAFF,TGCGCCAGCAGCTTGGGGGCGAACACTGAAGCTTTCTTT
NA,TRBD2,TRBJ2-3,16,TRBV5-1,CASSSGGLAVTDTQYF,TGCGCCAGCAGCTCAGGGGGACTAGCGGTCACAGATACGCAGTATTTT
NA,NA,TRBJ1-5,13,TRBV6-6,CASSFGSNQPQHF,TGTGCCAGCAGTTTTGGTAGCAATCAGCCCCAGCATTTT
NA,TRBD2,TRBJ2-3,15,TRBV9,CASSVTSGFTDTQYF,TGTGCCAGCAGCGTAACTAGCGGGTTCACAGATACGCAGTATTTT
NA,NA,TRBJ2-2,16,TRBV6-6,CASSYNLAGNTGELFF,TGTGCCAGCAGTTATAACCTTGCGGGGAACACCGGGGAGCTGTTTTTT
NA,NA,TRBJ2-3,14,TRBV18,CASSPATSTDTQYF,TGTGCCAGCTCACCCGCGACTAGCACAGATACGCAGTATTTT
NA,TRBD1,TRBJ1-1,11,TRBV28,CASRGQPEAFF,TGTGCCAGCAGGGGACAGCCTGAAGCTTTCTTT
NA,NA,TRBJ1-2,15,TRBV9,CASSVAPDPNYGYTF,TGTGCCAGCAGCGTAGCACCAGACCCAAACTATGGCTACACCTTC
NA,TRBD2,TRBJ2-1,13,TRBV28,CASRTSGRGEQFF,TGTGCCAGCCGGACTAGCGGGAGAGGTGAGCAGTTCTTC
NA,NA,TRBJ2-1,15,TRBV6-6,CASSYLAPRTDEQFF,TGTGCCAGCAGTTACCTAGCCCCGAGAACGGATGAGCAGTTCTTC
NA,NA,TRBJ2-6,14,TRBV7-2,CASSLNPGANVLTF,TGTGCCAGCAGCTTAAATCCCGGAGCCAACGTCCTGACTTTC
NA,TRBD2,TRBJ2-1,14,TRBV5-1,CASSDQTSGTEQFF,TGCGCCAGCAGCGACCAGACTAGCGGGACTGAGCAGTTCTTC
NA,TRBD1,TRBJ1-3,15,TRBV27,CASSPTGAQGNTIYF,TGTGCCAGCAGTCCGACAGGGGCGCAAGGAAACACCATATATTTT
NA,NA,TRBJ1-1,15,TRBV30,CAWSLEGRGNTEAFF,TGTGCCTGGAGTTTGGAAGGGCGGGGGAACACTGAAGCTTTCTTT
NA,TRBD1,TRBJ1-2,14,TRBV5-1,CASSFGTGTYGYTF,TGCGCCAGCAGCTTCGGGACAGGGACATATGGCTACACCTTC
NA,TRBD1,TRBJ2-5,14,TRBV6-6,CASRGQGARETQYF,TGTGCCAGCAGAGGACAGGGGGCGCGTGAGACCCAGTACTTC
NA,TRBD1,TRBJ1-2,13,TRBV7-2,CASSPHRGLGYTF,TGTGCCAGCAGCCCCCACAGGGGCCTCGGCTACACCTTC
NA,NA,TRBJ2-3,16,TRBV5-1,CASSLGRAESTDTQYF,TGCGCCAGCAGCTTGGGTCGGGCGGAAAGCACAGATACGCAGTATTTT
NA,NA,TRBJ1-3,15,TRBV5-4,CASSLGGVSGNTIYF,TGTGCCAGCAGCTTGGGAGGGGTTTCTGGAAACACCATATATTTT
NA,NA,TRBJ2-1,13,TRBV28,CASSEDTYNEQFF,TGTGCCAGCAGTGAGGACACCTACAATGAGCAGTTCTTC
NA,NA,TRBJ2-3,18,TRBV4-3,CASSHSLGGLGGTDTQYF,TGCGCCAGCAGCCACTCCCTCGGGGGACTGGGCGGGACAGATACGCAGTATTTT
NA,NA,TRBJ1-2,12,TRBV2,CASTWGLNGYTF,TGTGCCAGCACGTGGGGCCTAAATGGCTACACCTTC
NA,TRBD1,TRBJ2-1,16,TRBV11-1,CASSLVGRGRFNEQFF,TGTGCCAGCAGCTTAGTCGGCAGGGGGCGGTTCAATGAGCAGTTCTTC
NA,NA,TRBJ2-3,16,TRBV7-2,CASSPRLAGGPDTQYF,TGTGCCAGCAGCCCCCGTTTAGCCGGGGGACCAGATACGCAGTATTTT
NA,TRBD1,TRBJ1-4,15,TRBV4-3,CASSQEPDRDEKLFF,TGCGCCAGCAGCCAAGAGCCTGACAGGGATGAAAAACTGTTTTTT
NA,NA,TRBJ2-3,16,TRBV7-3,CASSLGQGYSADTQYF,TGTGCCAGCAGCTTGGGGCAGGGGTATTCAGCAGATACGCAGTATTTT
NA,NA,TRBJ2-3,14,TRBV19,CASSPLAAEDTQYF,TGTGCCAGTAGCCCGCTGGCGGCGGAAGATACGCAGTATTTT
NA,NA,TRBJ2-1,15,TRBV14,CASSQPGLGYNEQFF,TGTGCCAGCAGCCAACCGGGACTGGGCTACAATGAGCAGTTCTTC
NA,NA,TRBJ2-7,15,TRBV29-1,CSVEDRQGFIYEQYF,TGCAGCGTTGAAGATAGGCAGGGTTTTATCTACGAGCAGTACTTC
NA,NA,TRBJ2-6,15,TRBV15,CATSYGGSGANVLTF,TGTGCCACCAGCTATGGGGGCTCTGGGGCCAACGTCCTGACTTTC
NA,TRBD2,TRBJ2-3,17,TRBV28,CASSSGFNGRSTDTQYF,TGTGCCAGCAGTTCTGGTTTTAACGGGAGGAGCACAGATACGCAGTATTTT
NA,TRBD1,TRBJ1-4,14,TRBV19,CASKGGGPNEKLFF,TGTGCCAGTAAAGGGGGCGGGCCTAATGAAAAACTGTTTTTT
NA,NA,TRBJ2-3,14,TRBV7-2,CASSFWASTDTQYF,TGTGCCAGCAGCTTCTGGGCATCCACAGATACGCAGTATTTT
NA,TRBD2,TRBJ2-7,14,TRBV5-4,CASSSPGLLTEQYF,TGTGCCAGCAGCTCACCGGGACTACTTACCGAGCAGTACTTC
NA,TRBD2,TRBJ2-1,14,TRBV6-6,CASSLTSGRNEQFF,TGTGCCAGCAGTTTAACTAGCGGGAGAAATGAGCAGTTCTTC
NA,TRBD2,TRBJ2-1,14,TRBV5-1,CASSDTSGNNEQFF,TGCGCCAGCAGCGACACTAGCGGTAACAATGAGCAGTTCTTC
NA,NA,TRBJ1-5,15,TRBV29-1,CSVIDVGGGNQPQHF,TGCAGCGTCATTGATGTGGGAGGGGGCAATCAGCCCCAGCATTTT
NA,NA,TRBJ2-2,13,TRBV7-9,CASSWTQTGELFF,TGTGCCAGCAGTTGGACACAGACCGGGGAGCTGTTTTTT
NA,NA,TRBJ1-1,14,TRBV7-8,CASSLLPKNTEAFF,TGTGCCAGCAGCTTACTTCCGAAGAACACTGAAGCTTTCTTT
NA,NA,TRBJ1-1,16,TRBV4-1,CASSLMGGTRGLEAFF,TGCGCCAGCAGCCTGATGGGCGGGACCCGCGGCTTGGAAGCTTTCTTT
NA,NA,TRBJ2-7,12,TRBV19,CASRGGSYEQYF,TGTGCCAGTAGAGGCGGTTCGTACGAGCAGTACTTC
NA,NA,TRBJ2-2,15,TRBV6-1,CASSEGSIVAGELFF,TGTGCCAGCAGTGAAGGTAGCATTGTTGCCGGGGAGCTGTTTTTT